A selection of T cell receptor beta chains follows, all from one sample in a study of memory CD4+ T cells and cytomegalovirus serostatus. Profiled with immunoSEQ multiplex PCR; TCRdb holds only in-frame clones, not every one. The sample shows about 52,000 clones, 60% to 85% of them seen only once. Specimen: memory CD4+ T cells from blood. Every receptor here comes from an adult in good health and CMV-seropositive. The CDR3 runs from the conserved cysteine through the conserved F or W. The order of the fields is clone size, V gene, J gene, D gene, CDR3 protein, CDR3 DNA. A D gene is named only where the DNA matches it firmly. Clone size appears in some rows only: once, few, many, or a class for an expanded clone.

clone size: few; V gene: TRBV30; J gene: TRBJ1-1; D gene: -; CDR3 protein: CAWSSGLNTEAFF; CDR3 DNA: TGTGCCTGGAGTTCAGGGTTGAACACTGAAGCTTTCTTT
clone size: -; V gene: TRBV6-1; J gene: TRBJ2-3; D gene: -; CDR3 protein: CATLWSHTQYF; CDR3 DNA: TGTGCCACCCTCTGGTCGCATACGCAGTATTTT
clone size: few; V gene: TRBV5-1; J gene: TRBJ1-1; D gene: -; CDR3 protein: CASSSANTEAFF; CDR3 DNA: TGCGCCAGCAGCTCGGCCAACACTGAAGCTTTCTTT
clone size: -; V gene: TRBV11-2; J gene: TRBJ1-2; D gene: TRBD1; CDR3 protein: CASSPGTVYGYTF; CDR3 DNA: TGTGCCAGCAGCCCCGGGACAGTCTATGGCTACACCTTC
clone size: -; V gene: TRBV9; J gene: TRBJ2-3; D gene: -; CDR3 protein: CASSADFTDTQYF; CDR3 DNA: TGTGCCAGCAGCGCCGACTTTACGGATACGCAGTATTTT
clone size: -; V gene: TRBV6-6; J gene: TRBJ2-7; D gene: TRBD2; CDR3 protein: CASSSLGRGGSYEQYF; CDR3 DNA: TGTGCCAGCAGTTCCCTTGGGCGGGGGGGCTCCTACGAGCAGTACTTC
clone size: -; V gene: TRBV28; J gene: TRBJ1-2; D gene: -; CDR3 protein: CASSPPRTDYYGYTF; CDR3 DNA: TGTGCCAGCAGTCCCCCCCGGACAGATTACTATGGCTACACCTTC
clone size: -; V gene: TRBV7-3; J gene: TRBJ2-2; D gene: -; CDR3 protein: CASSRGAQNTGELFF; CDR3 DNA: TGTGCCAGCAGCCGGGGGGCTCAAAACACCGGGGAGCTGTTTTTT
clone size: -; V gene: TRBV27; J gene: TRBJ2-7; D gene: -; CDR3 protein: CASSYSTTPTYEQYF; CDR3 DNA: TGTGCCAGCAGCTACTCGACAACCCCAACCTACGAGCAGTACTTC
clone size: -; V gene: TRBV28; J gene: TRBJ1-2; D gene: -; CDR3 protein: CASDRQGVDGYTF; CDR3 DNA: TGTGCCAGCGACAGGCAGGGAGTTGATGGCTACACCTTC
clone size: -; V gene: TRBV18; J gene: TRBJ1-2; D gene: -; CDR3 protein: CASSPPAGPRANYGYTF; CDR3 DNA: TGTGCCAGCTCACCACCAGCAGGACCGCGAGCTAACTATGGCTACACCTTC
clone size: -; V gene: TRBV29-1; J gene: TRBJ2-3; D gene: TRBD2; CDR3 protein: CSFREGTDTQYF; CDR3 DNA: TGCAGCTTTCGGGAGGGCACAGATACGCAGTATTTT
clone size: -; V gene: TRBV19; J gene: TRBJ2-2; D gene: -; CDR3 protein: CASNFWQVGTGELFF; CDR3 DNA: TGTGCCAGTAACTTTTGGCAGGTTGGGACCGGGGAGCTGTTTTTT
clone size: -; V gene: TRBV5-4; J gene: TRBJ2-3; D gene: TRBD2; CDR3 protein: CASSLGDRLAGDTQYF; CDR3 DNA: TGTGCCAGCAGCTTGGGGGATAGACTAGCGGGAGATACGCAGTATTTT
clone size: -; V gene: TRBV29-1; J gene: TRBJ2-5; D gene: TRBD2; CDR3 protein: CSGGLAGGETQYF; CDR3 DNA: TGCAGCGGCGGACTAGCGGGAGGGGAGACCCAGTACTTC
clone size: -; V gene: TRBV12-5; J gene: TRBJ2-3; D gene: -; CDR3 protein: CASGLVGRVLPRTDTQYF; CDR3 DNA: TGTGCTAGTGGTTTGGTAGGGCGGGTACTCCCACGTACAGATACGCAGTATTTT
clone size: -; V gene: TRBV14; J gene: TRBJ2-1; D gene: -; CDR3 protein: CASSLIRYNEQFF; CDR3 DNA: TGTGCCAGCAGCCTTATACGATACAATGAGCAGTTCTTC
clone size: -; V gene: TRBV2; J gene: TRBJ2-7; D gene: -; CDR3 protein: CASQTDLGRGTREQYF; CDR3 DNA: TGTGCCAGCCAGACCGACCTGGGCAGGGGAACTCGGGAGCAGTACTTC
clone size: once; V gene: TRBV27; J gene: TRBJ2-3; D gene: -; CDR3 protein: CASSWALSTDTQYF; CDR3 DNA: TGTGCCAGCAGTTGGGCCCTAAGCACAGATACGCAGTATTTT
clone size: -; V gene: TRBV30; J gene: TRBJ1-6; D gene: -; CDR3 protein: CAWNAGRERISPLHF; CDR3 DNA: TGTGCCTGGAACGCCGGAAGGGAGCGGATTTCACCCCTCCACTTT
clone size: -; V gene: TRBV19; J gene: TRBJ2-2; D gene: -; CDR3 protein: CASSGGQGETGELFF; CDR3 DNA: TGTGCCAGTAGTGGGGGGCAGGGGGAGACCGGGGAGCTGTTTTTT
clone size: -; V gene: TRBV18; J gene: TRBJ2-7; D gene: -; CDR3 protein: CASSPSGRGTYEQYF; CDR3 DNA: TGTGCCAGCTCACCATCGGGGAGGGGGACCTACGAGCAGTACTTC
clone size: -; V gene: TRBV30; J gene: TRBJ2-2; D gene: -; CDR3 protein: CAWNHRDLSAGELFF; CDR3 DNA: TGTGCCTGGAACCACAGGGATCTCTCAGCCGGGGAGCTGTTTTTT
clone size: once; V gene: TRBV2; J gene: TRBJ1-2; D gene: TRBD1; CDR3 protein: CASRDGRQGVYGYTF; CDR3 DNA: TGTGCCAGCAGAGACGGGCGACAGGGGGTCTATGGCTACACCTTC
clone size: -; V gene: TRBV10-3; J gene: TRBJ2-7; D gene: -; CDR3 protein: CAISGGKGTVSYEQYF; CDR3 DNA: TGTGCCATCAGTGGGGGTAAAGGGACGGTCTCCTACGAGCAGTACTTC
clone size: -; V gene: TRBV5-8; J gene: TRBJ2-1; D gene: TRBD1; CDR3 protein: CASSLGAGGTINEQFF; CDR3 DNA: TGTGCCAGCAGCTTGGGCGCAGGGGGCACAATCAATGAGCAGTTCTTC
clone size: -; V gene: TRBV6-1; J gene: TRBJ2-7; D gene: -; CDR3 protein: CASSEGGAKTYEQYF; CDR3 DNA: TGTGCCAGCAGTGAAGGCGGCGCCAAGACCTACGAGCAGTACTTC
clone size: -; V gene: TRBV5-6; J gene: TRBJ1-1; D gene: -; CDR3 protein: CASSWSGVNTEAFF; CDR3 DNA: TGTGCCAGCAGCTGGTCAGGGGTGAACACTGAAGCTTTCTTT
clone size: -; V gene: TRBV28; J gene: TRBJ1-5; D gene: -; CDR3 protein: CASSPAPFNQPQHF; CDR3 DNA: TGTGCCAGCAGCCCGGCCCCGTTTAATCAGCCCCAGCATTTT
clone size: -; V gene: TRBV6-5; J gene: TRBJ1-1; D gene: -; CDR3 protein: CASSYNPNTEAFF; CDR3 DNA: TGTGCCAGCAGTTACAACCCGAACACTGAAGCTTTCTTT
clone size: -; V gene: TRBV5-1; J gene: TRBJ1-4; D gene: -; CDR3 protein: CASSRGPNEKLFF; CDR3 DNA: TGCGCCAGCAGTCGGGGGCCCAATGAAAAACTGTTTTTT
clone size: -; V gene: TRBV14; J gene: TRBJ1-1; D gene: -; CDR3 protein: CASSHSGGLYTEAFF; CDR3 DNA: TGTGCCAGCAGCCATAGTGGGGGGCTGTACACTGAAGCTTTCTTT
clone size: -; V gene: TRBV5-6; J gene: TRBJ1-2; D gene: -; CDR3 protein: CASSDPAGARLPYGYTF; CDR3 DNA: TGTGCCAGCAGCGACCCTGCGGGGGCGCGACTTCCTTATGGCTACACCTTC
clone size: -; V gene: TRBV27; J gene: TRBJ2-5; D gene: -; CDR3 protein: CASGLKRGQETQYF; CDR3 DNA: TGTGCCAGCGGATTAAAACGGGGCCAAGAGACCCAGTACTTC
clone size: once; V gene: TRBV4-3; J gene: TRBJ1-2; D gene: TRBD1; CDR3 protein: CASSQGTGRVGGYTF; CDR3 DNA: TGCGCCAGCAGCCAAGGGACAGGGAGGGTAGGAGGCTACACCTTC
clone size: once; V gene: TRBV2; J gene: TRBJ1-1; D gene: -; CDR3 protein: CASSEALLRGEAFF; CDR3 DNA: TGTGCCAGCAGTGAAGCGCTCCTAAGAGGTGAAGCTTTCTTT
clone size: -; V gene: TRBV7-2; J gene: TRBJ2-3; D gene: -; CDR3 protein: CASNLQRGRTDTQYF; CDR3 DNA: TGTGCCAGCAACCTACAACGGGGGCGCACAGATACGCAGTATTTT
clone size: -; V gene: TRBV10-1; J gene: TRBJ1-5; D gene: -; CDR3 protein: CASNGSGRNFSNQPQHF; CDR3 DNA: TGCGCCAGCAATGGGTCAGGCAGAAACTTTAGCAATCAGCCCCAGCATTTT
clone size: -; V gene: TRBV19; J gene: TRBJ1-5; D gene: -; CDR3 protein: CASSIDRLNQPQHF; CDR3 DNA: TGTGCCAGTAGTATCGACAGGCTCAATCAGCCCCAGCATTTT
clone size: few; V gene: TRBV28; J gene: TRBJ2-2; D gene: TRBD1; CDR3 protein: CASRPYNRGFGELFF; CDR3 DNA: TGTGCCAGCAGACCATACAACAGGGGTTTCGGGGAGCTGTTTTTT
clone size: -; V gene: TRBV5-1; J gene: TRBJ1-1; D gene: -; CDR3 protein: CASSLDGRTNTEAFF; CDR3 DNA: TGCGCCAGCAGCTTGGACGGCAGAACAAACACTGAAGCTTTCTTT
clone size: -; V gene: TRBV7-8; J gene: TRBJ1-2; D gene: -; CDR3 protein: CATSPRAVANYGYTF; CDR3 DNA: TGTGCCACCTCTCCACGGGCAGTCGCTAACTATGGCTACACCTTC
clone size: once; V gene: TRBV29-1; J gene: TRBJ2-2; D gene: TRBD2; CDR3 protein: CSTQTTAGGTGELFF; CDR3 DNA: TGCAGCACCCAAACGACAGCGGGAGGCACCGGGGAGCTGTTTTTT
clone size: -; V gene: TRBV2; J gene: TRBJ1-6; D gene: -; CDR3 protein: CASRGQSSYNSPLHF; CDR3 DNA: TGTGCCAGCAGAGGACAGAGCTCCTATAATTCACCCCTCCACTTT
clone size: -; V gene: TRBV6-5; J gene: TRBJ2-2; D gene: -; CDR3 protein: CASSYTPWRAGELFF; CDR3 DNA: TGTGCCAGCAGTTACACCCCGTGGAGGGCCGGGGAGCTGTTTTTT
clone size: few; V gene: TRBV18; J gene: TRBJ1-1; D gene: -; CDR3 protein: CASSRMDTEAFF; CDR3 DNA: TGTGCCAGCTCACGAATGGACACTGAAGCTTTCTTT
clone size: -; V gene: TRBV5-4; J gene: TRBJ1-1; D gene: -; CDR3 protein: CASSLDRRAAFF; CDR3 DNA: TGTGCCAGCAGCTTGGACAGACGGGCAGCTTTCTTT
clone size: -; V gene: TRBV2; J gene: TRBJ2-5; D gene: TRBD1; CDR3 protein: CASRGVTGGLQETQYF; CDR3 DNA: TGTGCCAGCAGGGGTGTGACAGGGGGCCTTCAAGAGACCCAGTACTTC
clone size: -; V gene: TRBV28; J gene: TRBJ1-2; D gene: -; CDR3 protein: CASSPIRAGRANYGYTF; CDR3 DNA: TGTGCCAGCAGTCCCATTAGGGCAGGACGTGCTAACTATGGCTACACCTTC
clone size: once; V gene: TRBV4-1; J gene: TRBJ1-1; D gene: -; CDR3 protein: CASSPTTSEAFF; CDR3 DNA: TGCGCCAGCAGCCCTACGACAAGCGAAGCTTTCTTT
clone size: -; V gene: TRBV5-6; J gene: TRBJ2-5; D gene: TRBD2; CDR3 protein: CASSLELAGRQETQYF; CDR3 DNA: TGTGCCAGCAGCTTGGAACTAGCGGGACGGCAAGAGACCCAGTACTTC
clone size: -; V gene: TRBV19; J gene: TRBJ2-5; D gene: TRBD2; CDR3 protein: CASSIGLAGIETQYF; CDR3 DNA: TGTGCCAGTAGTATCGGACTAGCGGGAATAGAGACCCAGTACTTC
clone size: -; V gene: TRBV11-2; J gene: TRBJ2-5; D gene: TRBD1; CDR3 protein: CASTPTGEGLRETQYF; CDR3 DNA: TGTGCCAGCACCCCGACAGGGGAAGGGTTGCGAGAGACCCAGTACTTC
clone size: -; V gene: TRBV18; J gene: TRBJ2-1; D gene: TRBD1; CDR3 protein: CASQREDRGRNEQFF; CDR3 DNA: TGTGCCAGCCAACGGGAGGACAGGGGCAGGAATGAGCAGTTCTTC